The sequence of this T cell receptor (beta chain) was determined in a study of healthy donors' naive CD4 and CD8 T cells. Notes on the study in general: Most V and J genes were reportedly biased between naive CD4+ and CD8+ cells. Positive CDR3 charge linked to CD4+ cells, negative to CD8+ cells.

TCR libraries were built from about 520 ng of total RNA by linear amplification. TCRdb ran MiXCR on the reads and lists one entry per CDR3 protein. The sample holds about 180,000 distinct CDR3 sequences; about 76% are singletons and the top ten take 2% to 2.5%. The V gene's germline CDR1 is SQVTM and CDR2 ANQGSEA. Trimming removed 7 bases from V and 6 bases from J, with 13 bases in between. The CDR3 is 12 residues long. On this clonotype itself: Antigen: not known.

This sequence originates from a pool of human donors in good health; the sample pools cells from several healthy donors. The J gene is TRBJ1-3, the V gene TRBV29-1; D is ambiguous. The specimen sequenced was naive CD4+ and CD8+ T cells sorted from blood, pooled from several donors. DNA of the CDR3: TGCAGCGCCGACGACGGAACAAACACCATATATTTT. This gives the protein CSADDGTNTIYF.